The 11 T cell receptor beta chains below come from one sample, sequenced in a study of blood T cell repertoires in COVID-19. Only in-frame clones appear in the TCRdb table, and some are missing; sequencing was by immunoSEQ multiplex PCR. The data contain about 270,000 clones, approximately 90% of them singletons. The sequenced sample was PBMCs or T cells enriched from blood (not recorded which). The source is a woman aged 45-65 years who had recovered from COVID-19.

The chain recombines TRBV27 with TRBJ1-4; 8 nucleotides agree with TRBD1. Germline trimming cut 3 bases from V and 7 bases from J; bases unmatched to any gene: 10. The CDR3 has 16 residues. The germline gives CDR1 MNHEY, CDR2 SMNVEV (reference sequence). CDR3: CASSLGKRQGTEKLFF. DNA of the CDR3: TGTGCCAGCAGTTTGGGAAAAAGACAGGGGACTGAAAAACTGTTTTTT.

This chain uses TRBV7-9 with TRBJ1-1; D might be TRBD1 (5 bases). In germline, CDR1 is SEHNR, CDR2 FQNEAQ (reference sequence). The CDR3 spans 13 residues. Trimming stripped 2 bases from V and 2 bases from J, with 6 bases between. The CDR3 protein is CASSLRGNTEAFF. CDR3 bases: TGTGCCAGCAGCTTAAGGGGAAACACTGAAGCTTTCTTT.

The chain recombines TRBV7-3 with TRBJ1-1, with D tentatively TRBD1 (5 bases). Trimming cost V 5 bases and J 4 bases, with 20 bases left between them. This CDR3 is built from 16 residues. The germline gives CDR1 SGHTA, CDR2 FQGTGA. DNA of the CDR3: TGTGCCAGCAGCCCTCACACTTGGGGGGATGGCACTGAAGCTTTCTTT. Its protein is CASSPHTWGDGTEAFF.

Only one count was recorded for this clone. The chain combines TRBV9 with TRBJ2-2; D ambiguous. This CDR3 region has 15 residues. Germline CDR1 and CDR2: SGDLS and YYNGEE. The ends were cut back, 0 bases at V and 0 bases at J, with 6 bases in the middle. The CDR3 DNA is TGTGCCAGCAGCGTAGGGCGGACGAACACCGGGGAGCTGTTTTTT. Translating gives CASSVGRTNTGELFF.

The CDR3 sequence is CASSLGDSTALYGYTF. In nucleotides, the CDR3 is TGCGCCAGCAGCCTAGGGGACAGCACTGCACTCTATGGCTACACCTTC. V is TRBV5-1 and J is TRBJ1-2; 7 nucleotides align to TRBD1. The CDR3 contains 16 residues. Per germline, CDR1 SGHRS and CDR2 YFSETQ. V shed 4 bases, J shed 4 bases, and the junction held 13 bases outside the gene matches. The whole variable domain, filled in from reference TRBV5-1 and TRBJ1-2, reads KAGVTQTPRYLIKTRGQQVTLSCSPISGHRSVSWYQQTPGQGLQFLFEYFSETQRNKGNFPGRFSGRQFSNSRSEMNVSTLELGDSALYLCASSLGDSTALYGYTFGSGTRLTVV.

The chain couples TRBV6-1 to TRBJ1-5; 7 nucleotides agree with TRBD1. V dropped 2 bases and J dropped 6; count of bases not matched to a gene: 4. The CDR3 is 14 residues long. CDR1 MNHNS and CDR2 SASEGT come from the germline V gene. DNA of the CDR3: TGTGCCAGCAGTGAACCAGGGGGTCGTCAGCCCCAGCATTTT. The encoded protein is CASSEPGGRQPQHF.

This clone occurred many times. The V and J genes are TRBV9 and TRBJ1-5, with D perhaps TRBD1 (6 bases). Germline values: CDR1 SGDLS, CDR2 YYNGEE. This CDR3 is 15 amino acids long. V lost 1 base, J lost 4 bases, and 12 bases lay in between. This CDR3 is CASSVKGGSNQPQHF. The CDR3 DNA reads TGTGCCAGCAGCGTAAAAGGGGGAAGTAATCAGCCCCAGCATTTT.

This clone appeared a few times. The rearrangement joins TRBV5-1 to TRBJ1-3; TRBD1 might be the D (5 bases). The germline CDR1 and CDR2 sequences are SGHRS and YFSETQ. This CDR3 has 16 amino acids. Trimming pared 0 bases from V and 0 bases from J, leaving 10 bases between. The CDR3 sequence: CASSLGGPNSGNTIYF. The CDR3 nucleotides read TGCGCCAGCAGCTTGGGGGGCCCAAACTCTGGAAACACCATATATTTT.

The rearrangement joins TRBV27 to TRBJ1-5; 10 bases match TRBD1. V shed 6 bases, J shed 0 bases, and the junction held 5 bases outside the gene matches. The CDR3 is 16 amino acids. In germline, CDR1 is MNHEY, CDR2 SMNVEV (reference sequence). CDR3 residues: CASRGTGVSSNQPQHF. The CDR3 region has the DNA TGTGCCAGCAGGGGGACAGGGGTTTCTAGCAATCAGCCCCAGCATTTT.

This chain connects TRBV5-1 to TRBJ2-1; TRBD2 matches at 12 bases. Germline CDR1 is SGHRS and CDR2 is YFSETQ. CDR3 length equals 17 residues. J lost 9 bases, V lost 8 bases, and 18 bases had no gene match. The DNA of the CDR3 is TGCGCCAGTACCATCGCATCGGGACTAGCGGGTCTGAGTGAGCAGTTCTTC. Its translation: CASTIASGLAGLSEQFF. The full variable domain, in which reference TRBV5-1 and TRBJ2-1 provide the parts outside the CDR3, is KAGVTQTPRYLIKTRGQQVTLSCSPISGHRSVSWYQQTPGQGLQFLFEYFSETQRNKGNFPGRFSGRQFSNSRSEMNVSTLELGDSALYLCASTIASGLAGLSEQFFGPGTRLTVL.

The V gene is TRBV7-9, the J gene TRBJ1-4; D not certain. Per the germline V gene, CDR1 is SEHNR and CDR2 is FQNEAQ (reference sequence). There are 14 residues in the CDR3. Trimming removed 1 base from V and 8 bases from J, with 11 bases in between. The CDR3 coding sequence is TGTGCCAGCAGCTTAGAAGGAGGCGGAGAAAAACTGTTTTTT. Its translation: CASSLEGGGEKLFF.